Listed below are T cell receptor beta chains from one sample, sequenced in a study of T-cell memory formation after mild COVID-19. TCRdb fed the 5' RACE reads into MiXCR, producing one record per CDR3 protein. Of hundreds of thousands of distinct CDR3 sequences in the sample, about 23% were seen once. The sequencing sample was made of PBMCs or a T cell subset sorted from them (not recorded which). These receptors were taken from an adult woman who had mild COVID-19 (a few samples of this study predate the infection). Cell type and time point are not known. Each CDR3 is given with its conserved first and last residue. Fields, in order: J gene, V gene, CDR3 protein.

TRBJ1-1 | TRBV7-6 | CASSLRGDIGEAFF
TRBJ1-2 | TRBV29-1 | CSVEDRDRGPLRGYTF
TRBJ2-1 | TRBV4-3 | CASSQGAGGSSYNEQFF
TRBJ1-2 | TRBV7-3 | CASRPGGQNYGYTF
TRBJ1-2 | TRBV29-1 | CSVEFVANYGYTF
TRBJ2-1 | TRBV3-2 | CASSRKTSGRGNEQFF
TRBJ1-2 | TRBV12-3/TRBV12-4 | CASSGYYGYTF
TRBJ1-2 | TRBV20-1 | CSARVRTGYGYTF
TRBJ2-7 | TRBV15 | CATSRDQGAGINEQYF
TRBJ2-3 | TRBV20-1 | CSAFPITSGREVTDTQYF
TRBJ2-4 | TRBV19 | CASSRQLAGGSKNIQYF
TRBJ1-1 | TRBV11-2 | CASSLGVGNTEAFF
TRBJ1-1 | TRBV24-1 | CATRGSVDTEAFF
TRBJ1-2 | TRBV7-2 | CASRLQLGYTF
TRBJ2-3 | TRBV7-9 | CASSLAGGSTDTKYF
TRBJ1-3 | TRBV12-3/TRBV12-4 | CASSRPPGQGGAGNTIYF
TRBJ2-7 | TRBV5-1 | CASSLSWGPSYEQYF
TRBJ1-1 | TRBV11-2 | CASSPRRKNTEAFF
TRBJ1-3 | TRBV6-5 | CASSYGQGASGNTIYF
TRBJ2-7 | TRBV6-6 | CASRPPTSGSASEQYF
TRBJ1-1 | TRBV24-1 | CATSDLDLERLNTEAFF
TRBJ1-1 | TRBV5-1 | CASSMGTEAFF
TRBJ1-1 | TRBV7-8 | CASIPAGFKALGTEAFF
TRBJ2-1 | TRBV7-9 | CASSLVILREGTYNEQFF
TRBJ2-7 | TRBV7-6 | CASSLGEGTRQYF